This T cell receptor beta chain was identified in a study of blood T cell repertoires in COVID-19. Study in general: Researchers got acute and convalescent COVID-19 samples from the United States, Italy and Spain.

Only one count was recorded for this clone. The data were produced by immunoSEQ multiplex PCR, yet TCRdb's version contains in-frame clones alone and is incomplete. This table holds approximately 30,000 clones, just over 85% found once. The sequence was collected from a human donor in a cohort sampled during active COVID-19. Source material: peripheral blood.

The CDR3 nucleotides are TGTGCCAGCAGCCCCGGACTAGCGGGGGGAGAGACCCAGTACTTC. This sequence encodes CASSPGLAGGETQYF. The rearrangement links TRBV5-4 to TRBJ2-5; 14 bases align to TRBD2. Germline CDR1 is SGHNT and CDR2 is YYREEE (reference sequence). With 4 bases clipped from V and 4 bases from J, the junction kept 3 bases outside the gene matches. This CDR3 has 15 residues.